This passage covers 17 T cell receptor beta chains from one sample sequenced in a study of early T cells in non-severe SARS-CoV-2 infection (TCRdb year 2021). Receptor amplification or capture employed 5' RACE. Sequenced on a NextSeq 500. The public reads were reprocessed in TCRdb via fastp at Q25 and MiXCR, keeping in-frame beta chains. One record per CDR3 amino acid sequence lists the most common genes and DNA. This sample is represented by 55,000 or so distinct CDR3 sequences; around 6.6% of them were singletons. The ten top clones hold 5.8% of the sample. Here the sequenced sample was whole blood, taken at baseline. The source of these receptors is an adult who was a healthcare worker with PCR-confirmed SARS-CoV-2 infection or an uninfected control (not recorded which).

The V and J genes are TRBV12-5 and TRBJ2-7; D uncertain. Trimming shortened V by 1 base and J by 5 bases, and 6 bases separated the two germline ends. The CDR3 contains 12 residues. Germline V gene lookup returns CDR1 LGHNT and CDR2 FRNRAP. The CDR3 nucleotides read TGTGCTAGTGGTTTGGGATGGGACGAGCAGTACTTC. Translated: CASGLGWDEQYF.

This clonotype appeared many times. The genes are TRBV10-3 and TRBJ2-3; no clear D gene. Germline CDR1 reads ENHRY; CDR2 reads SYGVKD. The V end lost 4 bases, the J end lost 4 bases, and 15 bases lay between the germline ends. The length of the CDR3 is 15 residues. This CDR3 is CAISGPALSSDTQYF. The CDR3 nucleotides read TGTGCCATCAGTGGTCCGGCCCTCTCATCAGATACGCAGTATTTT.

This clonotype was observed a handful of times. The gene calls are TRBV6-1 and TRBJ1-5; no reliable D call. Trimming removed 11 bases from V and 3 bases from J, with 14 bases in between. CDR1 is MNHNS, CDR2 SASEGT, per germline. The CDR3 is 13 amino acids. The CDR3 protein is CAAVGRNNQPQHF. CDR3 DNA: TGTGCCGCCGTCGGCCGGAACAATCAGCCCCAGCATTTT.

This clonotype was detected a few times. The genes are TRBV4-2 and TRBJ1-1, with D tentatively TRBD1 (6 bases). This CDR3 has 13 residues. Deletions cut 5 bases from V and 5 bases from J, with 12 bases between. Germline CDR1 is LGHNA and CDR2 is YNFKEQ. The DNA of the CDR3 is TGTGCCAGCAGCGCGGACAGAGAGACTGAAGCTTTCTTT. Protein product: CASSADRETEAFF.

CDR3 sequence (DNA): TGTGCCAGCAAGGGGCAGGGGGACCAAGAGACGAATTGGAACTATGGCTACACCTTC. Its translation: CASKGQGDQETNWNYGYTF. The chain employs TRBV27 and TRBJ1-2; 7 bases agree with TRBD1. Germline V CDR1 and CDR2: MNHEY, SMNVEV (reference sequence). The CDR3 extends over 19 amino acids. V trimming: 7 bases; J trimming: 2 bases; junction bases outside the gene matches: 22.

Ten or more counts support this clonotype. The chain links TRBV7-6 to TRBJ1-6; D perhaps matches TRBD1 (6 bases). Trimming left V 4 bases short and J 7 bases short, with 14 bases between. CDR1 is SGHVS and CDR2 is FNYEAQ in the germline V gene. The CDR3 sequence is 15 residues long. The CDR3 region has the DNA TGTGCCAGCAGCTCATCAGACAGGCCGAATTCACCCCTCCACTTT. It yields the protein CASSSSDRPNSPLHF.

The table lists this clonotype with many counts. V is TRBV4-3 and J is TRBJ2-1; 11 bases map to TRBD2. This CDR3 contains 17 residues. CDR1 is LGHNA and CDR2 is YSLEER in the germline V gene. V lost 1 base to trimming and J lost 4 bases; unmatched junction nucleotides: 6. As DNA, the CDR3 is TGCGCCAGCAGCCAAGGCGGGGGACTAGCGGTATACAATGAGCAGTTCTTC. Its protein is CASSQGGGLAVYNEQFF.

V gene TRBV5-1 combines with J gene TRBJ2-3; D remains ambiguous. V lost 4 bases to trimming and J lost 3 bases, with 12 bases between them. Germline V gives CDR1 SGHRS, CDR2 YFSETQ. This CDR3 has 14 amino acids. CDR3 sequence: CASSPVLLTDTQYF. The CDR3 region has the DNA TGCGCCAGCAGCCCGGTCCTATTAACAGATACGCAGTATTTT.

In this sample, this clonotype turned up many times. The chain combines TRBV3-1 with TRBJ1-6; D is unresolved. V lost 4 bases to trimming and J lost 9 bases, with 10 bases between them. Germline V gene lookup returns CDR1 LGHDT and CDR2 YNNKEL (reference sequence). The CDR3 sequence is 13 residues long. This CDR3 reads CASSRREISPLHF. The DNA for the CDR3 is TGTGCCAGCAGCCGTAGGGAAATTTCACCCCTCCACTTT.

This clonotype was seen ten or more times. The chain couples TRBV4-3 to TRBJ2-7, with 7 bases identical to TRBD1. The V and J ends lost 4 bases and 2 bases, in that order; junction bases with no gene match: 5. CDR3 length: 14 residues. Germline V gene sequence: CDR1 LGHNA, CDR2 YSLEER. The CDR3 sequence is CASSLSGTAYEQYF. CDR3 sequence (DNA): TGCGCCAGCAGCCTATCCGGGACAGCCTACGAGCAGTACTTC.

This clonotype was picked up a small number of times. The chain links TRBV6-4 to TRBJ2-3; 12 nucleotides align to TRBD2. V was pared by 4 bases and J by 4 bases, with 0 bases of the junction left unmatched. The CDR3 sequence is 14 residues long. Germline CDR1 is MRHNA and CDR2 is SNTAGT. This CDR3 is CASSGTSGADTQYF. For the CDR3, the DNA is TGTGCCAGCAGTGGGACTAGCGGGGCAGATACGCAGTATTTT.

The chain is built from TRBV7-6 and TRBJ2-3, with a weak D call TRBD2 (6 bases). The CDR3 runs to 15 residues. The V and J ends lost 4 bases and 5 bases respectively, with 16 bases between them. Germline assignment: CDR1 SGHVS and CDR2 FNYEAQ. The CDR3 region is CASSYYGGLLDTQYF. CDR3 DNA: TGTGCCAGCAGCTACTACGGGGGTTTGTTAGATACGCAGTATTTT. Looking up the rest from reference TRBV7-6 and TRBJ2-3 gives the full variable domain: GAGVSQSPRYKVTKRGQDVALRCDPISGHVSLYWYRQALGQGPEFLTYFNYEAQQDKSGLPNDRFSAERPEGSISTLTIQRTEQRDSAMYRCASSYYGGLLDTQYFGPGTRLTVL.

This chain links TRBV18 with TRBJ1-5; 8 bases fit TRBD1. The V gene's germline CDR1 is KGHSH and CDR2 LQKENI. The J segment lost 7 bases and the V segment lost 7 bases, leaving 9 bases of the junction unmatched. The CDR3 consists of 14 residues. CDR3 in DNA: TGTGCCAGCTTTTCGCGCAGGGGGCGGCAGCCCCAGCATTTT. As protein: CASFSRRGRQPQHF.

This clonotype was counted only a few times. V gene TRBV6-1 combines with J gene TRBJ1-6; the D is unclear. Germline V lookup: CDR1 MNHNS, CDR2 SASEGT. The CDR3 contains 16 residues. Deletions cut 6 bases from V and 4 bases from J, with 16 bases between. In DNA form, the CDR3 reads TGTGCCAGCAGCTCCGACGCTCTCTCTTATAATTCACCCCTCCACTTT. It encodes CASSSDALSYNSPLHF.

CDR3 nucleotide sequence: TGTGCCAGCACTAATAGCGGGCCAGAGACCCAGTACTTC. This sequence encodes CASTNSGPETQYF. The chain is built from TRBV2 and TRBJ2-5, with 7 bases lining up with TRBD2. The ends lost 7 bases at V and 4 bases at J; junction bases unmatched: 6. This CDR3 contains 13 residues. Germline CDR1 and CDR2: SNHLY and FYNNEI.

V is TRBV4-3 and J is TRBJ2-3; 9 positions agree with TRBD1. Losses at the gene ends were 4 bases for V and 3 bases for J; bases not matched to a gene: 8. This CDR3 comprises 16 residues. Germline values: CDR1 LGHNA, CDR2 YSLEER. CDR3 loop: CASSRRSGTGTDTQYF. DNA of the CDR3: TGCGCCAGCAGCCGAAGGAGCGGGACAGGGACAGATACGCAGTATTTT.

This clonotype was seen a handful of times. The chain combines TRBV7-2 with TRBJ1-2; 9 positions agree with TRBD1. With V trimmed by 5 bases and J by 8 bases, 6 bases remained unmatched. The CDR3 runs 13 residues. Per germline, CDR1 SGHTA and CDR2 FQGNSA. Here the CDR3 reads CASSRTGEDGYTF. The CDR3 DNA follows: TGTGCCAGCAGCAGGACAGGGGAGGACGGCTACACCTTC.